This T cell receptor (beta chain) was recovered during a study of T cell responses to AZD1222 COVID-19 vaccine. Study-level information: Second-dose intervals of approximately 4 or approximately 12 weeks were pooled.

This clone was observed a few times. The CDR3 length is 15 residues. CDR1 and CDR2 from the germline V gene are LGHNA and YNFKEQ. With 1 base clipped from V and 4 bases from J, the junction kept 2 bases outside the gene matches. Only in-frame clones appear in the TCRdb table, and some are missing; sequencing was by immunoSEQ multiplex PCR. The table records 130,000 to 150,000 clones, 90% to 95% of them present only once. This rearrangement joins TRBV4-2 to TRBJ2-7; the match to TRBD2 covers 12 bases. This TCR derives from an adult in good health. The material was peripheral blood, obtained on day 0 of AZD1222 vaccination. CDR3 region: CASSQASGGAYEQYF. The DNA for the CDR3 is TGTGCCAGCAGCCAAGCTAGCGGGGGGGCGTACGAGCAGTACTTC.